Each of the 20 T cell receptor beta chains below was sequenced from the same sample in a study of blood T cell repertoires in COVID-19. The protocol was immunoSEQ multiplex PCR, while the TCRdb copy is restricted to in-frame clones and leaves out a portion. Altogether 140,000 to 150,000 clones are present, 80% to 90% being singletons, with the ten largest covering around 15%. The sample taken for sequencing was peripheral blood. These receptors all come from a man younger than 35 with COVID-19, enrolled during active disease.

This CDR3 is CATTRLSQPQHF. The CDR3 coding sequence is TGTGCCACCACTAGGTTAAGTCAGCCCCAGCATTTT. The gene calls are TRBV19 and TRBJ1-5; D uncertain. There are 12 residues in the CDR3. Germline V gives CDR1 LNHDA, CDR2 SQIVND (reference sequence). V was shortened by 10 bases and J by 6 bases, with 13 bases between the two germline ends.

V and J are TRBV7-8 and TRBJ1-2; 9 bases line up with TRBD1. This CDR3 spans 15 amino acids. Losses at the gene ends were 1 base for V and 8 bases for J; bases not matched to a gene: 8. Germline CDR1 and CDR2: SGHVS and FQNEAQ. CDR3 in DNA: TGTGCCAGCAGCTTAGTCGGGGACAGGGAGGGCGGCTACACCTTC. Protein: CASSLVGDREGGYTF.

The chain joins TRBV7-2 to TRBJ2-7; D might be TRBD2 (5 bases). Trimming took off 5 bases at V and 6 bases at J, with 14 bases between the two ends. This CDR3 comprises 13 residues. The germline gives CDR1 SGHTA, CDR2 FQGNSA. The CDR3 region has the DNA TGTGCCAGCAGCCTAGGAGGAAGTGGCGAGCAGTACTTC. Its translation is CASSLGGSGEQYF.

The chain carries TRBV7-2 and TRBJ2-7, with 8 bases lining up with TRBD2. Trimming removed 2 bases from V and 5 bases from J; junction bases left unmatched: 11. Germline assignment: CDR1 SGHTA and CDR2 FQGNSA. The CDR3 runs to 16 residues. In DNA form, the CDR3 reads TGTGCCAGCAGCTTACAGGTTGCGGGAGGTAATAACGAGCAGTACTTC. The encoded protein is CASSLQVAGGNNEQYF. Drawing the rest from reference TRBV7-2 and TRBJ2-7, the complete variable domain is GAGVSQSPSNKVTEKGKDVELRCDPISGHTALYWYRQSLGQGLEFLIYFQGNSAPDKSGLPSDRFSAERTGGSVSTLTIQRTQQEDSAVYLCASSLQVAGGNNEQYFGPGTRLTVT.

The gene calls are TRBV28 and TRBJ2-3; D is possibly TRBD2 (5 bases). This CDR3 is built from 16 residues. Between the trimmed V and J ends, which lost 5 bases and 1 base, there was a span of 16 bases. Germline CDR1 is MDHEN and CDR2 is SYDVKM. The CDR3 sequence is CASSPLRLLGTDTQYF. The CDR3 DNA sequence: TGTGCCAGCAGTCCGCTCAGACTACTCGGCACAGATACGCAGTATTTT. Full variable domain (missing parts from reference TRBV28 and TRBJ2-3): DVKVTQSSRYLVKRTGEKVFLECVQDMDHENMFWYRQDPGLGLRLIYFSYDVKMKEKGDIPEGYSVSREKKERFSLILESASTNQTSMYLCASSPLRLLGTDTQYFGPGTRLTVL.

The rearrangement joins TRBV21-1 to TRBJ2-5; the table's D call TRBD1 went unverified against the DNA. TRBV21-1 corresponds to a pseudogene. CDR3 length equals 14 residues. As DNA, the CDR3 is TGTGCCAGCAGCGCGAGGGACAGACAAGAGACCCAGTACTTC. Translation: CASSARDRQETQYF.

This chain links TRBV29-1 with TRBJ2-7; TRBD1 agrees at 7 bases. The CDR3 totals 12 residues. Germline lookup yields CDR1 SQVTM and CDR2 ANQGSEA. V shed 7 bases and J 5 bases; nucleotides not matched to a gene: 8. This CDR3 is CSAAPGGNEQYF. The CDR3 DNA reads TGCAGCGCCGCGCCAGGGGGAAACGAGCAGTACTTC.

V and J are TRBV6-4 and TRBJ1-5, with unresolved D. V lost 0 bases, J lost 2 bases, and 11 bases lay in between. Germline V CDR1 and CDR2: MRHNA, SNTAGT. This CDR3 is built from 16 residues. CDR3 in amino acids: CASSDSSLRGNQPQHF. In DNA, the CDR3 is TGTGCCAGCAGTGACTCAAGTCTTAGAGGCAATCAGCCCCAGCATTTT.

The chain links TRBV9 to TRBJ1-2; 8 nucleotides line up with TRBD1. CDR1 is SGDLS, CDR2 YYNGEE, per germline. The CDR3 extends over 14 amino acids. V shed 0 bases and J 10 bases; nucleotides not matched to a gene: 8. The CDR3 loop is CASSVVGQGRDYTF. The CDR3 coding sequence is TGTGCCAGCAGCGTAGTTGGACAGGGCAGGGACTACACCTTC.

This clone has only one observation. The chain combines TRBV20-1 with TRBJ1-2, with TRBD1 matching 9 bases. Germline loops: CDR1 DFQATT, CDR2 SNEGSKA (reference sequence). Trimming at V came to 3 bases and at J to 8 bases, leaving 10 bases not matched to a gene. CDR3 length equals 14 residues. CDR3 nucleotides: TGCAGTGCTAGTCCACAGGGGGCGATCGGAGGCTACACCTTC. Translation: CSASPQGAIGGYTF.

The V call is TRBV5-5, the J call TRBJ1-1, with 7 bases lining up with TRBD1. The germline gives CDR1 SGHKS, CDR2 YYEKEE (reference sequence). The CDR3 extends over 16 amino acids. The trim removed 4 bases at V and 0 bases at J, leaving 9 bases unmatched. This CDR3 is CASSLAGTAMNTEAFF. The CDR3 DNA sequence: TGTGCCAGCAGCCTTGCCGGGACAGCCATGAACACTGAAGCTTTCTTT.

This rearrangement joins TRBV25-1 to TRBJ2-6; possibly TRBD2 for D (6 bases). Germline V gene lookup returns CDR1 MGHDK and CDR2 SYGVNS. The CDR3 length is 18 residues. Trimming removed 3 bases from V and 3 bases from J, with 18 bases in between. The CDR3 spells CASSEGYVGGGGANVLTF. The CDR3 bases are TGTGCCAGCAGTGAGGGTTACGTCGGGGGTGGTGGGGCCAACGTCCTGACTTTC. The full variable domain, completed using reference TRBV25-1 and TRBJ2-6, is EADIYQTPRYLVIGTGKKITLECSQTMGHDKMYWYQQDPGMELHLIHYSYGVNSTEKGDLSSESTVSRIRTEHFPLTLESARPSHTSQYLCASSEGYVGGGGANVLTFGAGSRLTVL.

The chain uses TRBV3-1 (or the pseudogene TRBV3-2) and TRBJ2-1, with 10 bases fitting TRBD2. The CDR3 is 14 amino acids. Germline V gene data show CDR1 as LGHDT and CDR2 as YNNKEL (reference sequence). Losses at the gene ends were 0 bases for V and 8 bases for J; bases not matched to a gene: 1. The DNA of the CDR3 is TGTGCCAGCAGCCAAGAGCTAGCGGGGGATGAGCAGTTCTTC. Translating it yields CASSQELAGDEQFF.

V is TRBV19 and J is TRBJ2-7, with D maybe TRBD2 (6 bases). The germline V and J ends were trimmed by 5 bases and 3 bases, with 14 bases remaining between them. The CDR3 is 14 residues long. Germline loops: CDR1 LNHDA, CDR2 SQIVND (reference sequence). CDR3 protein: CASSARTGDYEQYF. The CDR3 bases are TGTGCCAGTAGTGCGAGGACGGGGGACTACGAGCAGTACTTC. The full variable domain, its missing parts supplied by reference TRBV19 and TRBJ2-7, is DGGITQSPKYLFRKEGQNVTLSCEQNLNHDAMYWYRQDPGQGLRLIYYSQIVNDFQKGDIAEGYSVSREKKESFPLTVTSAQKNPTAFYLCASSARTGDYEQYFGPGTRLTVT.

This chain uses TRBV6-2 or TRBV6-3 with TRBJ1-2, with 9 bases fitting TRBD1. This CDR3 comprises 15 residues. Germline CDR1 MNHEY, CDR2 SVGEGT. The ends lost 5 bases at V and 3 bases at J; junction bases unmatched: 7. CDR3 loop: CASSTYRGRDYGYTF. The CDR3 DNA follows: TGTGCCAGCAGTACTTACAGGGGGCGAGACTATGGCTACACCTTC.

This chain connects TRBV14 to TRBJ2-3; TRBD1 aligns across 9 bases. The CDR3 runs to 15 residues. The V segment lost 2 bases and the J segment 5 bases; nucleotides outside the gene matches: 5. Germline values: CDR1 SGHDN, CDR2 FVKESK. The chain's CDR3 is CASSQPTGGVDTQYF. The CDR3 coding sequence is TGTGCCAGCAGCCAACCGACAGGGGGTGTAGATACGCAGTATTTT.

V and J are TRBV10-3 and TRBJ2-2; 8 nucleotides line up with TRBD1. This CDR3 region has 14 residues. The germline CDR1 and CDR2 sequences are ENHRY and SYGVKD. V lost 8 bases and J lost 0; bases outside the gene matches: 2. The CDR3 loop is CAIQGQANTGELFF. CDR3 coding DNA: TGTGCCATCCAGGGACAGGCGAACACCGGGGAGCTGTTTTTT.

V gene TRBV19 combines with J gene TRBJ1-5; TRBD1 agrees at 7 bases. The ends lost 7 bases at V and 7 bases at J; junction bases unmatched: 4. Germline V lookup: CDR1 LNHDA, CDR2 SQIVND (reference sequence). The CDR3 contains 12 residues. The CDR3 coding sequence is TGTGCCAGTAAGCAGGGGGGACAGCCCCAGCATTTT. Residues: CASKQGGQPQHF.

The table lists this clone with many counts. The V gene is TRBV7-2, the J gene TRBJ2-7, with D perhaps TRBD2 (6 bases). CDR1 and CDR2 (germline): SGHTA, FQGNSA. The CDR3 loop spans 18 amino acids. The ends were cut back, 1 base at V and 0 bases at J, with 19 bases in the middle. In DNA, the CDR3 is TGTGCCAGCAGCTTAGACGCACTAGCCCAAGCCTCCTCCTACGAGCAGTACTTC. The encoded protein is CASSLDALAQASSYEQYF. Looking up the rest from reference TRBV7-2 and TRBJ2-7 gives the full variable domain: GAGVSQSPSNKVTEKGKDVELRCDPISGHTALYWYRQSLGQGLEFLIYFQGNSAPDKSGLPSDRFSAERTGGSVSTLTIQRTQQEDSAVYLCASSLDALAQASSYEQYFGPGTRLTVT.

This clone was seen only a few times. This chain links TRBV2 with TRBJ2-7; D is unresolved. In germline, CDR1 is SNHLY, CDR2 FYNNEI. Trimming pared 3 bases from V and 0 bases from J, leaving 15 bases between. The CDR3 consists of 16 residues. The CDR3: CASSDRSGYPSYEQYF. The CDR3 DNA is TGTGCCAGCAGTGATCGGTCCGGGTACCCCTCCTACGAGCAGTACTTC.